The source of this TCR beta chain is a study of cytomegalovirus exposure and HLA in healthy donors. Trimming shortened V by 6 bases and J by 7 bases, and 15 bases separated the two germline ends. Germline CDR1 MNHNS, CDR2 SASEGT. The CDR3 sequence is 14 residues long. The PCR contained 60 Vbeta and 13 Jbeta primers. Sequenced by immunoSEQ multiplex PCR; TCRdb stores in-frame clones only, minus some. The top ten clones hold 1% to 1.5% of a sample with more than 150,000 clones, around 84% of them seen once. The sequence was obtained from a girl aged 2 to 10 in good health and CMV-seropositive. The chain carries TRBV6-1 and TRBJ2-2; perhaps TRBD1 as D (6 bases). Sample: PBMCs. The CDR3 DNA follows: TGTGCCAGCAGAGTGGACAGACGGATCGGGGAGCTGTTTTTT. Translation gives CASRVDRRIGELFF.